Following are 10 T cell receptor beta chains from one sample sequenced in a study of identical twins. TCRdb recomputed calls from the 5' RACE reads with MiXCR, one row per CDR3 protein. The sample consists of about 700,000 distinct CDR3 sequences, less than 10% of them appearing once. These data also formed part of another study, on yellow fever vaccine responses in identical twins.

Sequencing used PBMCs. These receptors were taken from a woman younger than 35 in good health.

A word on this clonotype: One base away lies a much larger clone, so this may be a sequencing read error. V is TRBV6-1 and J is TRBJ2-1, with 10 nucleotides matching TRBD1. The CDR3 is made up of 15 amino acids. Trimming took 3 bases from V and 2 from J; bases not matched to a gene: 1. Germline V lookup: CDR1 MNHNS, CDR2 SASEGT. The CDR3 DNA reads as TGTGCCAGCAGTGAGGGGACAGGGGCCTACAATGAGCAGTTCTTC. This gives the protein CASSEGTGAYNEQFF.

The V call is TRBV29-1, the J call TRBJ2-7; D possibly corresponds to TRBD2 (6 bases). The CDR3 loop spans 13 amino acids. Germline loops: CDR1 SQVTM, CDR2 ANQGSEA. The germline V and J ends were trimmed by 4 bases and 2 bases, with 12 bases remaining between them. The CDR3 spells CSVAAGSTYEQYF. As DNA, the CDR3 is TGCAGCGTTGCGGCGGGAAGCACCTACGAGCAGTACTTC.

This clonotype was seen only a few times. The J gene is TRBJ2-1, the V gene TRBV11-2; 7 nucleotides line up with TRBD2. After removal of 5 bases from V and 2 bases from J, the junction contained 12 bases not matched to a gene. The CDR3 is 17 amino acids. Germline assignment: CDR1 SGHAT and CDR2 FQNNGV. The CDR3 DNA reads TGTGCCAGCAGCGCGCGTAGTGGGGGGGTCGCCTACAATGAGCAGTTCTTC. The encoded protein is CASSARSGGVAYNEQFF. Full variable domain (rest looked up from reference TRBV11-2 and TRBJ2-1): EAGVAQSPRYKIIEKRQSVAFWCNPISGHATLYWYQQILGQGPKLLIQFQNNGVVDDSQLPKDRFSAERLKGVDSTLKIQPAKLEDSAVYLCASSARSGGVAYNEQFFGPGTRLTVL.

The V and J genes are TRBV7-9 and TRBJ2-1; 10 bases agree with TRBD1. Germline V lookup: CDR1 SEHNR, CDR2 FQNEAQ (reference sequence). The CDR3 loop spans 16 amino acids. J lost 5 bases, V lost 5 bases, and 9 bases had no gene match. CDR3 sequence (DNA): TGTGCCAGCAGCCACCCAGGGACAGGGGAGGACAATGAGCAGTTCTTC. This codes for CASSHPGTGEDNEQFF.

This clonotype was recorded a few times. The chain employs TRBV7-8 and TRBJ2-7; TRBD1 agrees at 10 bases. V dropped 1 base and J dropped 3; count of bases not matched to a gene: 6. CDR3 length equals 16 residues. Germline V gives CDR1 SGHVS, CDR2 FQNEAQ. CDR3 DNA: TGTGCCAGCAGCTTAGGGGGACAGGGGAAGGTCTACGAGCAGTACTTC. Protein sequence: CASSLGGQGKVYEQYF.

This clonotype was counted only a few times. The chain employs TRBV10-2 and TRBJ2-5, with 7 bases identical to TRBD2. Germline V lookup: CDR1 WSHSY, CDR2 SAAADI. This CDR3 has 15 amino acids. Trimming removed 3 bases from V and 5 bases from J; junction bases left unmatched: 9. The CDR3: CASSDGGSGVETQYF. CDR3 nucleotide sequence: TGCGCCAGCAGTGACGGGGGGAGTGGGGTGGAGACCCAGTACTTC.

The chain is built from TRBV7-9 and TRBJ2-7; no reliable D call. CDR1 SEHNR and CDR2 FQNEAQ come from the germline V gene (reference sequence). Trimming took 5 bases from V and 6 from J, leaving 8 bases between them. This CDR3 is 11 amino acids long. The CDR3 is CASSLDLEQYF. The CDR3 DNA reads TGTGCCAGCAGCCTTGACCTCGAGCAGTACTTC.

This clonotype was seen many times. V gene TRBV12-3 or TRBV12-4 combines with J gene TRBJ2-2; 9 nucleotides agree with TRBD1. J gave up 4 bases and V 7 bases, and 4 bases lay outside the gene matches. The CDR3 extends over 14 amino acids. The CDR3 region is CASIGTGSTGELFF. CDR3 sequence (DNA): TGTGCCAGCATTGGGACAGGGAGCACCGGGGAGCTGTTTTTT.

This chain joins TRBV4-3 and TRBJ2-5, with D possibly TRBD1 on 6 matching bases. Germline CDR1 reads LGHNA; CDR2 reads YSLEER. The CDR3 sequence is 15 residues long. Trimming removed 0 bases at V and 3 bases at J, with 11 bases between. The CDR3 spells CASSQDGQGKETQYF. CDR3 nucleotides: TGCGCCAGCAGCCAAGACGGCCAGGGGAAAGAGACCCAGTACTTC.

This clonotype was found a few times. The chain recombines TRBV20-1 with TRBJ2-7; D assignment may be TRBD1 or TRBD2 (5 bases each). The V gene's germline CDR1 is DFQATT and CDR2 SNEGSKA (reference sequence). The CDR3 extends over 12 amino acids. V was pared by 0 bases and J by 6 bases, with 9 bases between. Here the CDR3 reads CSARDLGAEQYF. The CDR3 DNA is TGCAGTGCTAGAGATCTCGGGGCCGAGCAGTACTTC.